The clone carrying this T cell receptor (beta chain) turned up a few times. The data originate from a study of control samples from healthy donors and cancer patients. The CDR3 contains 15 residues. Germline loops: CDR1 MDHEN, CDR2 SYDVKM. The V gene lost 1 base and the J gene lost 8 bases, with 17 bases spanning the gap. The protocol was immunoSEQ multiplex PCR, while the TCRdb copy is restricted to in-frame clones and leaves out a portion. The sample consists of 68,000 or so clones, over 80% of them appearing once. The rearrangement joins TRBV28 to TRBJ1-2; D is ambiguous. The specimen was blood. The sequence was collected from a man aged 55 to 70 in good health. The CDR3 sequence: CASSLSRITAGGYTF. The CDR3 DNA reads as TGTGCCAGCAGTTTATCCCGGATTACGGCGGGAGGCTACACCTTC.